Below, one T cell receptor (beta chain) is given with its context. Its matching antigen is unknown. This specimen belongs to a study of T cell clonotyping in hematopoietic cell transplantation. Study results and caveats: Higher Inverse Simpson Index values in graft donor and pretransplant recipient predicted broader posttransplant TCR diversity. Cells were unsorted, so CD4 and CD8 contributions were not separated.

Samples: about 28 days before transplant, then days 30, 100 and 180 after. Here immunoSEQ multiplex PCR was the method, and the copy in TCRdb shows in-frame clones only, minus some. Found here are about 17,000 clones, more than 75% of them singletons; the top ten hold around 4.3%. The J segment lost 2 bases and the V segment lost 7 bases, leaving 2 bases of the junction unmatched. This CDR3 has 12 amino acids. Germline V CDR1 and CDR2: SQVTM, ANQGSEA. The TCR sequence derives from a male patient between 60 and 69 years old who had an allogeneic stem cell transplant from a related donor, so the T cells may come from the graft donor. Some clones in this sample may be carry-over from other donors' samples. V usage is TRBV29-1 and J usage is TRBJ1-2; 9 nucleotides agree with TRBD1. The specimen was PBMCs, collected 100 days after allogeneic stem cell transplant. CDR3 in amino acids: CSAGQGNYGYTF. The CDR3 region has the DNA TGCAGCGCGGGACAGGGAAACTATGGCTACACCTTC.